Here is one T cell receptor beta chain with its context. Its specificity is not known. The junction departs from germline at one end; a sequencing error may be responsible. This sample is drawn from a study of metastatic and nonmetastatic thyroid tumors. Study at large: Comparative analysis of repertoires was undertaken across blood and tumor or nodule tissue obtained from malignant and benign thyroid patients.

Study results and caveats: Across blood and tumor, TCR beta diversity in malignant thyroid tumors was reportedly significantly higher than in benign nodules.

No treatment of any kind had been given to any patient before thyroid surgery. This CDR3 contains 15 residues. CDR1 SGHAT and CDR2 FQNNGV come from the germline V gene. In the original analysis: Clinicopathological groups supplied CDR3 differences that were used to build a distant-metastasis classifier for papillary thyroid cancer. TCRdb reprocessed the PCR reads via MiXCR. These V and J calls rely on TCRdb rather than the paper's analysis. This table holds 50,000 to 70,000 clones, just over 4% found once. Material: blood. The TCR sequence derives from a female donor with papillary thyroid cancer or a benign thyroid nodule (not recorded which). Some clones in this sample may be carry-over from other donors' samples. The chain employs TRBV11-2 and TRBJ2-7; D not certain. This chain's CDR3 is CASSSPRLDALEQHF. For the CDR3, the DNA is TGTGCCAGCAGTTCGCCCCGGCTAGACGCCTTGGAGCAGCACTTC. The variable domain in full, with the rest retrieved from reference TRBV11-2 and TRBJ2-7, is EAGVAQSPRYKIIEKRQSVAFWCNPISGHATLYWYQQILGQGPKLLIQFQNNGVVDDSQLPKDRFSAERLKGVDSTLKIQPAKLEDSAVYLCASSSPRLDALEQHFGPGTRLTVT.